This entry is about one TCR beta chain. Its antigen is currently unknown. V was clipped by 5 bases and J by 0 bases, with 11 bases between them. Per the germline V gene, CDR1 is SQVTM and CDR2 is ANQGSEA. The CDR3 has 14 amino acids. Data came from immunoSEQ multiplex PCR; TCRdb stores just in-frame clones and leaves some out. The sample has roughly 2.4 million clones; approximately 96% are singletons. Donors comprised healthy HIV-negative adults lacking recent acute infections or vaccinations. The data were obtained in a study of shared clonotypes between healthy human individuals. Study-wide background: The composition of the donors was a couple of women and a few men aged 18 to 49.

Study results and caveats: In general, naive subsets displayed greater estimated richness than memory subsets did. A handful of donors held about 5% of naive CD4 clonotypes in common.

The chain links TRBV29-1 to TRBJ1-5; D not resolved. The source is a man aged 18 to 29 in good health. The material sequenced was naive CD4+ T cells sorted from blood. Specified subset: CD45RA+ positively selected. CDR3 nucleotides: TGCAGCGTTACCGGGTCGGGTAGCAATCAGCCCCAGCATTTT. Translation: CSVTGSGSNQPQHF.